This T cell receptor (beta chain) appears in the sequencing data of a study of shared clonotypes between healthy human individuals. The germline V and J ends were trimmed by 6 bases and 2 bases, with 10 bases remaining between them. This CDR3 has 13 residues. The germline V gene encodes CDR1 MNHNS and CDR2 SASEGT. Extraction of genomic DNA in unsorted samples used approximately 84 million PBMCs. At deep level, the assay was performed. The data were produced by immunoSEQ multiplex PCR, yet TCRdb's version contains in-frame clones alone and is incomplete. The sample lists some 92,000 clones, 40% to 55% occurring once.

Sequencing used PBMCs. The clonotype was recovered from a woman in her forties in good health. Some clones in this sample may be carry-over from other donors' samples. This chain connects TRBV6-1 to TRBJ1-1; D is unclear. DNA of the CDR3: TGTGCCAGCAGGAACAACCCCAACACTGAAGCTTTCTTT. As protein: CASRNNPNTEAFF.